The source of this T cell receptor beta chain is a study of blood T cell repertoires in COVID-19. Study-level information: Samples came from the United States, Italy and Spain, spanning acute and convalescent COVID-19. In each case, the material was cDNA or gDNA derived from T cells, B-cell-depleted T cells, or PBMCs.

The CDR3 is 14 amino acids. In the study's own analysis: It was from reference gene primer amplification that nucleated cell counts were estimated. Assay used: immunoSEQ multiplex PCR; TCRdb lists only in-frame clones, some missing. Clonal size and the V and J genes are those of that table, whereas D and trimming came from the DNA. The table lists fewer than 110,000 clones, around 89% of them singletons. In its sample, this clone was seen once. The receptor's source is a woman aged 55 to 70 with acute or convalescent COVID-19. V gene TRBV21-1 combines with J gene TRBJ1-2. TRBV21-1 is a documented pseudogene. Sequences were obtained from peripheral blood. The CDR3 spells CAGTGGRQTWGYTF. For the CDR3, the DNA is TGTGCCGGGACGGGGGGGCGTCAGACTTGGGGCTACACCTTC.